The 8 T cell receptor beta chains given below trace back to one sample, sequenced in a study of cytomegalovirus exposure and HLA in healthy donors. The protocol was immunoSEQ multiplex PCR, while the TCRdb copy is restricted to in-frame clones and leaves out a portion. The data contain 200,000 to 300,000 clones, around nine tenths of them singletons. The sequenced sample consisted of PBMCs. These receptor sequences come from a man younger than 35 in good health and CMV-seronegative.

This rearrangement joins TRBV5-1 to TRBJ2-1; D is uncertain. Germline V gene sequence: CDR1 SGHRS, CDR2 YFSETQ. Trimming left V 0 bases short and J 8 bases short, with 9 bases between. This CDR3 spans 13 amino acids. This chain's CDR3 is CASSLALQDEQFF. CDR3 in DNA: TGCGCCAGCAGCTTGGCACTGCAAGATGAGCAGTTCTTC.

The CDR3 region has the DNA TGTGCCAGCAGTGGCCCAGGGGGCCCCGAGCAGTACTTC. This translates into CASSGPGGPEQYF. The gene calls are TRBV2 and TRBJ2-7; 8 bases fit TRBD1. The CDR3 runs 13 residues. CDR1 and CDR2 (germline): SNHLY, FYNNEI. V was clipped by 4 bases and J by 6 bases; unmatched bases: 5. Full variable domain (rest looked up from reference TRBV2 and TRBJ2-7): EPEVTQTPSHQVTQMGQEVILRCVPISNHLYFYWYRQILGQKVEFLVSFYNNEISEKSEIFDDQFSVERPDGSNFTLKIRSTKLEDSAMYFCASSGPGGPEQYFGPGTRLTVT.

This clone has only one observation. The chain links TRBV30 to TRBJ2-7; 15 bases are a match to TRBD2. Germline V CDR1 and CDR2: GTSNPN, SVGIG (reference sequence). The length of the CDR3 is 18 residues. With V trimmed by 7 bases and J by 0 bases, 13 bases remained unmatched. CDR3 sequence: CALSIGLAGGPRSYEQYF. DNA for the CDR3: TGTGCCTTATCGATTGGACTAGCGGGAGGGCCCCGCTCCTACGAGCAGTACTTC.

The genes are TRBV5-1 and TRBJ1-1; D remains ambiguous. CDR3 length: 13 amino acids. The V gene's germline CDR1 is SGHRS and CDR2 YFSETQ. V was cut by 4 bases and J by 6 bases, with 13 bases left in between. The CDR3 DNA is TGCGCCAGCAGCCTGCAGAATCTGGCTGAAGCTTTCTTT. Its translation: CASSLQNLAEAFF.

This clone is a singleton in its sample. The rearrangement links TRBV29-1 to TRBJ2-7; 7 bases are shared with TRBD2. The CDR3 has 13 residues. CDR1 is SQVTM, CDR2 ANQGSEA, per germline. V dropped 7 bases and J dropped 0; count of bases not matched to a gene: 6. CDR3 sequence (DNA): TGCAGCGGGGGGGGTGAGAGCTCCTACGAGCAGTACTTC. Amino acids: CSGGGESSYEQYF.

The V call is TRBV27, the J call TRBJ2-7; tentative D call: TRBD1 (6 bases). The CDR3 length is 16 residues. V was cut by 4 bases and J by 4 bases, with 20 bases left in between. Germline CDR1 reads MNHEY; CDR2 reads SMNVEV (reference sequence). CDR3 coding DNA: TGTGCCAGCAGTTCCTCCGGGCAGGGGCAGGGATACGAGCAGTACTTC. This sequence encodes CASSSSGQGQGYEQYF.

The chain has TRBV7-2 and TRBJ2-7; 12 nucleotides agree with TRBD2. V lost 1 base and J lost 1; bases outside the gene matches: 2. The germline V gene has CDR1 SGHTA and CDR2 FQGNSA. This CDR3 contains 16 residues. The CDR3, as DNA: TGTGCCAGCAGCTTAGGACTAGCGGGAGCTTCCTACGAGCAGTACTTC. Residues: CASSLGLAGASYEQYF.

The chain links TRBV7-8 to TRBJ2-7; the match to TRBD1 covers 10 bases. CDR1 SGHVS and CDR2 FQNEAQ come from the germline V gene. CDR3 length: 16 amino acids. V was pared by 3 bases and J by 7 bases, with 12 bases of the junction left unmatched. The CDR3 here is CASSFGAAGTGEEQYF. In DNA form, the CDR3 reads TGTGCCAGCAGCTTCGGTGCTGCCGGGACAGGGGAGGAGCAGTACTTC.